The 13 T cell receptor beta chains below come from one sample, sequenced in a study of T cells after yellow fever vaccination. Each CDR3 protein gets one entry after TCRdb re-called the 5' RACE reads with MiXCR. The sample holds hundreds of thousands of distinct CDR3 sequences; roughly 8.7% are singletons and the top ten take roughly 18%. The sample consisted of PBMCs, taken on the day of the first yellow fever vaccination. These TCRs come from a man aged 18 to 30 who received the YFV17D yellow fever vaccine.

The chain links TRBV20-1 to TRBJ1-1; no definite D call. Per germline, CDR1 DFQATT and CDR2 SNEGSKA (reference sequence). The CDR3 contains 15 residues. The V end lost 1 base, the J end lost 5 bases, and 17 bases lay between the germline ends. The CDR3 here is CSARAGYGVITEAFF. DNA for the CDR3: TGCAGTGCTAGAGCGGGGTACGGTGTTATTACTGAAGCTTTCTTT.

V is TRBV7-9 and J is TRBJ2-7, with D hard to call. From germline, CDR1 is SEHNR and CDR2 FQNEAQ (reference sequence). This CDR3 comprises 13 residues. Trimming left V 3 bases short and J 0 bases short, with 6 bases between. The CDR3: CASSFPSSYEQYV. CDR3 nucleotides: TGTGCCAGCAGCTTCCCGAGCTCCTACGAGCAGTACGTC.

V usage is TRBV7-2 and J usage is TRBJ2-3, with D possibly TRBD2 on 7 matching bases. CDR1 is SGHTA, CDR2 FQGNSA, per germline. This CDR3 comprises 15 residues. The germline V and J ends were trimmed by 6 bases and 5 bases, with 18 bases remaining between them. The CDR3 nucleotides read TGTGCCAGCAGGAAGTACCGGGGGGCCGTAGATACGCAGTATTTT. As protein: CASRKYRGAVDTQYF.

The sample holds a few counts of this clonotype. This CDR3 is CASSPPKSGETQYF. CDR3 nucleotides: TGTGCCAGCTCACCACCGAAAAGCGGGGAGACCCAGTACTTC. V is TRBV18 and J is TRBJ2-5; a weak D match, TRBD2 (6 bases). This CDR3 comprises 14 residues. The V gene lost 0 bases and the J gene lost 5 bases, with 10 bases spanning the gap. The germline V gene has CDR1 KGHSH and CDR2 LQKENI.

This clonotype appeared a few times. The J gene is TRBJ2-7, the V gene TRBV27, with 7 bases matching TRBD2. CDR1 is MNHEY, CDR2 SMNVEV, per germline (reference sequence). The ends lost 6 bases at V and 5 bases at J; junction bases unmatched: 4. The length of the CDR3 is 12 residues. As DNA, the CDR3 is TGTGCCAGCAGAATGGGGGGGAACGAGCAGTACTTC. This gives the protein CASRMGGNEQYF.

This clonotype has just a few counts. J is TRBJ2-1 and V is TRBV6-2 or TRBV6-3; TRBD2 is a possible D gene (7 bases). The CDR3 is 11 residues long. Trimming stripped 5 bases from V and 13 bases from J, with 12 bases between. Germline V gene data show CDR1 as MNHEY and CDR2 as SVGEGT. CDR3 coding DNA: TGTGCCAGCAGTACGGGGGGCGGCCAGTTCTTC. It encodes CASSTGGGQFF.

V is TRBV3-1 and J is TRBJ2-7, with 7 bases identical to TRBD1. This CDR3 contains 14 residues. The ends lost 5 bases at V and 2 bases at J; junction bases unmatched: 6. The V gene's germline CDR1 is LGHDT and CDR2 YNNKEL (reference sequence). CDR3 amino acids: CASSATGVTYEQYF. The CDR3 coding sequence is TGTGCCAGCAGCGCTACAGGGGTTACCTACGAGCAGTACTTC.

The chain combines TRBV20-1 with TRBJ2-5; D is possibly TRBD1 or TRBD2 (5 bases each). Germline-derived CDR1 and CDR2 are DFQATT and SNEGSKA (reference sequence). V was pared by 5 bases and J by 2 bases, with 12 bases between. This CDR3 is built from 13 residues. The CDR3 spells CSAYRDAQETQYF. CDR3 in DNA: TGCAGTGCTTACCGGGACGCACAAGAGACCCAGTACTTC.

This clonotype has more than one count but fewer than ten. The rearrangement joins TRBV7-9 to TRBJ1-6; tentative D call: TRBD1 (5 bases). The V gene's germline CDR1 is SEHNR and CDR2 FQNEAQ (reference sequence). Trimming left V 3 bases short and J 7 bases short, with 10 bases between. This CDR3 region has 14 residues. The CDR3: CASSFGGSNSPLHF. DNA for the CDR3: TGTGCCAGCAGCTTCGGGGGTTCCAATTCACCCCTCCACTTT.

This clonotype was seen a handful of times. The chain joins TRBV9 to TRBJ1-1; D ambiguous. Germline V CDR1 and CDR2: SGDLS, YYNGEE. This CDR3 is 14 amino acids long. V shed 2 bases and J shed 7 bases, with 15 bases lying between them. CDR3 sequence reads: CASSVRVEGGEAFF. For the CDR3, the DNA is TGTGCCAGCAGCGTGAGGGTGGAAGGTGGTGAAGCTTTCTTT.

Ten or more counts support this clonotype. The V gene is TRBV19, the J gene TRBJ2-1, with unresolved D. The V end lost 3 bases, the J end lost 9 bases, and 9 bases lay between the germline ends. The germline CDR1 and CDR2 sequences are LNHDA and SQIVND (reference sequence). This CDR3 contains 12 residues. For the CDR3, the DNA is TGTGCCAGTAGTATGGCTGTGGCTGAGCAGTTCTTC. Its protein product is CASSMAVAEQFF.

This clonotype was observed a few times. This chain connects TRBV7-6 to TRBJ2-5, with 7 nucleotides matching TRBD2. The CDR3 sequence is 15 residues long. Trimming took 6 bases from V and 2 from J; bases not matched to a gene: 9. Germline-derived CDR1 and CDR2 are SGHVS and FNYEAQ. The CDR3: CASSLFSSGQETQYF. In nucleotides, the CDR3 is TGTGCCAGCAGTCTTTTTTCTAGCGGACAAGAGACCCAGTACTTC.

This chain connects TRBV20-1 to TRBJ2-1, with 13 bases fitting TRBD2. The V and J ends lost 3 bases and 0 bases, in that order; junction bases with no gene match: 11. CDR1 and CDR2 from the germline V gene are DFQATT and SNEGSKA (reference sequence). The CDR3 contains 19 residues. CDR3 protein: CSARDLGTSGAGSYNEQFF. CDR3 sequence (DNA): TGCAGTGCTAGGGACCTCGGGACTAGCGGGGCGGGCTCCTACAATGAGCAGTTCTTC.